Listed below are T cell receptor beta chains from one sample, sequenced in a study of technical replicates of blood from a handful of donors. Profiled with immunoSEQ multiplex PCR; TCRdb holds only in-frame clones, not every one. The sample comprises approximately 52,000 clones, about 86% of which are singletons, and 5.6% rests with the top ten. The sample consisted of PBMCs. These receptor sequences come from a human donor in good health. Some clones in this sample may be carry-over from other donors' samples. The CDR3 runs from the conserved cysteine through the conserved F or W. The order of the fields is V gene, D gene, J gene, clone size, CDR3 DNA, CDR3 protein. A D gene is named only where the DNA matches it firmly. Clone sizes are given selectively: once, few, many, or a class where the clone is expanded.

TRBV9,.,TRBJ1-4,.,TGTGCCAGCAGCCCTGGAGGGACTAATGAAAAACTGTTTTTT,CASSPGGTNEKLFF
TRBV4-2,TRBD1,TRBJ1-1,.,TGTGCCAGCAGCCAAGGGGACAGGGTAAACACTGAAGCTTTCTTT,CASSQGDRVNTEAFF
TRBV6-1,TRBD1,TRBJ2-1,.,TGTGCCAGCAAGGGGCCAGGGGGTGCCTACAATGAGCAGTTCTTC,CASKGPGGAYNEQFF
TRBV5-1,TRBD1,TRBJ2-2,.,TGCGCCAGCAGCTTGAGCGTACAGGGGGCTCGGTCGGCCGGGGAGCTGTTTTTT,CASSLSVQGARSAGELFF
TRBV12-5,TRBD2,TRBJ2-7,.,TGTGCTAGTGGTCTAGGACTAGCGGTTAGCTCCTACGAGCAGTACTTC,CASGLGLAVSSYEQYF
TRBV18,TRBD2,TRBJ2-1,.,TGTGCCAGCTCATCAAGGACTAGCGACTACAATGAGCAGTTCTTC,CASSSRTSDYNEQFF
TRBV21-1,.,TRBJ1-1,.,TGTGCCAGCAGGTACCGACAGGGAGAAACTGAAGCTTTCTTT,CASRYRQGETEAFF
TRBV4-3,TRBD2,TRBJ2-1,.,TGCGCCAGCAGCCAAGAGGGCATCGTGAGCGGGAGGGACGATGAGCAGTTCTTC,CASSQEGIVSGRDDEQFF
TRBV5-1,TRBD2,TRBJ2-5,.,TGCGCCAGCAGCTTGGGGACTAGCGGGCTAGAGACCCAGTACTTC,CASSLGTSGLETQYF
TRBV29-1,.,TRBJ2-7,.,TGCAGCGTGAGCGCGTACGAGCAGTACTTC,CSVSAYEQYF
TRBV4-3,.,TRBJ1-4,.,TGCGCCAGCAGCCAAGATTCCCTCGGGGATGAAAAACTGTTTTTT,CASSQDSLGDEKLFF
TRBV4-1,.,TRBJ1-4,once,TGCGCCAGCAGCCAAGTGGGTCGAGGGTCTAATGAAAAACTGTTTTTT,CASSQVGRGSNEKLFF
TRBV6-4,TRBD2,TRBJ2-3,.,TGTGCCAGCAGTGAACTAGCGGGGGGCGTAGATACGCAGTATTTT,CASSELAGGVDTQYF
TRBV9,.,TRBJ2-7,.,TGTGCCAGCAGCGTAGTTCCGGTGTTCACCTACGAGCAGTACTTC,CASSVVPVFTYEQYF
TRBV7-2,TRBD2,TRBJ2-7,.,TGTGCCAGCAGCTTAGGTGCGACTAGCGGGAGGGCCTACGAGCAGTACTTC,CASSLGATSGRAYEQYF
TRBV19,TRBD2,TRBJ2-7,.,TGTGCCAGTAGTATAGGTGGAGTAGCGGGGTCCCACGAGCAGTACTTC,CASSIGGVAGSHEQYF
TRBV6-6,.,TRBJ2-7,.,TGTGCCTCAAGGGCTCGGCAGGGATCCTACGAGCAGTACTTC,CASRARQGSYEQYF
TRBV4-3,.,TRBJ1-1,once,TGCGCCAGCAGCCAACAGGGCACTGAAGCTTTCTTT,CASSQQGTEAFF
TRBV5-6,.,TRBJ2-7,.,TGTGCCAGCAGCTTGTGGAGCGGACGTCTCTCCTACGAGCAGTACTTC,CASSLWSGRLSYEQYF
TRBV6-1,.,TRBJ1-1,.,TGTGCCAGCAGTGAAAGCTCCGGCGGTCGTCTTGAAGCTTTCTTT,CASSESSGGRLEAFF
TRBV7-2,.,TRBJ2-2,.,TGTGCCAGCAGCCCTCAATCCCGGGATTACACCGGGGAGCTGTTTTTT,CASSPQSRDYTGELFF
TRBV5-4,.,TRBJ2-7,once,TGTGCCAGCTCTTCGGGAAATTCCTACGAGCAGTACTTC,CASSSGNSYEQYF
TRBV4-2,TRBD2,TRBJ2-1,many,TGTGCCAGCAGCCAAGATAGGACTAGCGGGGTGTACAGTGAGCAGTTCTTC,CASSQDRTSGVYSEQFF
TRBV7-6,TRBD2,TRBJ2-7,.,TGTGCCAGCAGCAACAGCGGGACTAGCGGGGGGTGGGAGCAGTACTTC,CASSNSGTSGGWEQYF
TRBV27,.,TRBJ1-4,.,TGTGCCAGCAGTCCCCTCACAGGGCAGGCTAATGAAAAACTGTTTTTT,CASSPLTGQANEKLFF
TRBV9,.,TRBJ2-3,.,TGTGCCAGCAGCCCACGACTCATGGGCACAGATACGCAGTATTTT,CASSPRLMGTDTQYF
TRBV11-2,TRBD2,TRBJ2-2,.,TGTGCCAGCAGCGGATGGACTAGCGGGGGATTTGGGGAGCTGTTTTTT,CASSGWTSGGFGELFF
TRBV6-6,.,TRBJ1-2,.,TGTGCCAGCAGTTTCCGGACGGGAAATGGCTACACCTTC,CASSFRTGNGYTF
TRBV29-1,.,TRBJ2-6,once,TGCAGCGTTTTCTCAGACATAAACTCTGGGGCCAACGTCCTGACTTTC,CSVFSDINSGANVLTF
TRBV2,TRBD2,TRBJ2-7,.,TGTCGAAGCACCCGCTATTGGCGGGGGGGCCATGAGCAGTACTTC,CRSTRYWRGGHEQYF
TRBV7-9,TRBD1,TRBJ2-7,.,TGTGCCAGCAGCTTAAATAGTTGGGACAGACCCTACGAGCAGTACTTC,CASSLNSWDRPYEQYF
TRBV9,.,TRBJ2-2,.,TGTGCCAGCAGCGTAGGGTCCCTCGGCACCGGGGAGCTGTTTTTT,CASSVGSLGTGELFF
TRBV18,.,TRBJ1-1,.,TGTGCCAGCTCACCACAGTCGGCTGCCCGGGATGAAGCTTTCTTT,CASSPQSAARDEAFF
TRBV4-3,.,TRBJ2-2,few,TGCGCCAGCAGCCAAGATTGGACAGCCGGGGAGCTGTTTTTT,CASSQDWTAGELFF
TRBV7-6,.,TRBJ2-5,few,TGTGCCAGCAGCTTAGGTGGGCTTGAGACCCAGTACTTC,CASSLGGLETQYF
TRBV6-5,.,TRBJ2-6,.,TGTGCCAGCAGTTTGGGGGGTCCGGGGGCCAACGTCCTGACTTTC,CASSLGGPGANVLTF
TRBV25-1,.,TRBJ2-3,.,TGTGCCAGCAGTGAATACCGGGGGGCGGCAGATACGCAGTATTTT,CASSEYRGAADTQYF
TRBV5-4,.,TRBJ1-2,.,TGTGCCAGCAGCTTGGGTGGGGGCGCTTTTTATGGCTACACCTTC,CASSLGGGAFYGYTF